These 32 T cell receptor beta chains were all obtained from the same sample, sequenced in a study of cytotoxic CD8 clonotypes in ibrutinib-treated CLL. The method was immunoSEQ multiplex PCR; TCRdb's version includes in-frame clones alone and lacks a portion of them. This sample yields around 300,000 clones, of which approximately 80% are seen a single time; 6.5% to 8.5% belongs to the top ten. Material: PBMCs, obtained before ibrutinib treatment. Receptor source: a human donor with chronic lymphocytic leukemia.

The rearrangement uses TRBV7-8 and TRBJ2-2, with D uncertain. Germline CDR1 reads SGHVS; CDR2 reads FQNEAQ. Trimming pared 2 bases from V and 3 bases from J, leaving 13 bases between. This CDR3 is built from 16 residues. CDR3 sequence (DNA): TGTGCCAGCAGCTTACATGTTCCTACTTACACCGGGGAGCTGTTTTTT. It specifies CASSLHVPTYTGELFF.

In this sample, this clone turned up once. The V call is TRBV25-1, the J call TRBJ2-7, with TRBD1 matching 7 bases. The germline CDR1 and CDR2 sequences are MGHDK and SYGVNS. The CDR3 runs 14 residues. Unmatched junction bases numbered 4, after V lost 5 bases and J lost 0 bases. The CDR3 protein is CASSMTGSSYEQYF. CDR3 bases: TGTGCCAGCAGTATGACAGGGAGCTCCTACGAGCAGTACTTC.

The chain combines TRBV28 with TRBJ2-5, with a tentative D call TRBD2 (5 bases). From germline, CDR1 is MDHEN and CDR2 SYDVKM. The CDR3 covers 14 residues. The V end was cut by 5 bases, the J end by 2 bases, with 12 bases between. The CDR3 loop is CASSLGGRQETQYF. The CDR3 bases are TGTGCCAGCAGTCTAGGTGGGAGACAAGAGACCCAGTACTTC.

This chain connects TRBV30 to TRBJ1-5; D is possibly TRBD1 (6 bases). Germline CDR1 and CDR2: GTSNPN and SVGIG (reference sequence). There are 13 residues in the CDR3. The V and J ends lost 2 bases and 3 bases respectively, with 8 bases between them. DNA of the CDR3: TGTGCCTGGAGTCGACAGGACAATCAGCCCCAGCATTTT. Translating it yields CAWSRQDNQPQHF.

The CDR3 loop is CASSFILNGYTF. The CDR3, as DNA: TGTGCCAGCAGCTTTATCCTGAATGGCTACACCTTC. This chain connects TRBV7-9 to TRBJ1-2; no firm D call. The V end lost 3 bases, the J end lost 6 bases, and 8 bases lay between the germline ends. There are 12 residues in the CDR3. Germline CDR1 and CDR2: SEHNR and FQNEAQ (reference sequence).

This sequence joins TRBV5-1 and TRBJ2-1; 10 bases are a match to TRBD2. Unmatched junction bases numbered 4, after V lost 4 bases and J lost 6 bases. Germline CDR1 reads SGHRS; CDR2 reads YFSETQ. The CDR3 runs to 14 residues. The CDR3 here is CASSGLAGVNEQFF. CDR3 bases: TGCGCCAGCAGCGGGCTAGCGGGAGTCAATGAGCAGTTCTTC.

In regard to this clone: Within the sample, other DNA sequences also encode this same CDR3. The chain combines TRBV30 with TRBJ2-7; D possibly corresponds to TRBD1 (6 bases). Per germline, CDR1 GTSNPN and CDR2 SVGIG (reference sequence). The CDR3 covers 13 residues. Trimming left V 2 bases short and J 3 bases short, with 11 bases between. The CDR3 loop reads CAWSPDRIYEQYF. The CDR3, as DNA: TGTGCCTGGAGTCCAGACAGGATCTACGAGCAGTACTTC.

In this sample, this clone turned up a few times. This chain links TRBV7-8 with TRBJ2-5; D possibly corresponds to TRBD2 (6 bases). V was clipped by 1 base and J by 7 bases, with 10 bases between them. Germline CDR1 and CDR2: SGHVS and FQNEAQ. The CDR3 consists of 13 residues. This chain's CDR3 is CASSLGRLGTQYF. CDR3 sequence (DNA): TGTGCCAGCAGCTTAGGTCGACTAGGGACCCAGTACTTC.

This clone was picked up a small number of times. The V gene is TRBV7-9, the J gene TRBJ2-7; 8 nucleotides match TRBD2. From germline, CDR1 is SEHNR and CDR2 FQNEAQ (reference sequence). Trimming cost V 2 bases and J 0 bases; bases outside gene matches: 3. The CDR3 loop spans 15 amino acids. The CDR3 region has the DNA TGTGCCAGCAGCTTAATACTAGCGGACTCCTACGAGCAGTACTTC. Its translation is CASSLILADSYEQYF. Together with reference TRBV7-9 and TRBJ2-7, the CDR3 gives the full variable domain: DTGVSQNPRHKITKRGQNVTFRCDPISEHNRLYWYRQTLGQGPEFLTYFQNEAQLEKSRLLSDRFSAERPKGSFSTLEIQRTEQGDSAMYLCASSLILADSYEQYFGPGTRLTVT.

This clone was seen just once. The DNA of the CDR3 is TGTGCCAGCAGTGAAGGGTTGGCAGGCTACGAGCAGTACTTC. Its translation: CASSEGLAGYEQYF. The V call is TRBV2, the J call TRBJ2-7; D ambiguous. V lost 1 base to trimming and J lost 3 bases, with 10 bases between them. The germline V gene encodes CDR1 SNHLY and CDR2 FYNNEI. The CDR3 length is 14 residues.

The CDR3, as DNA: TGCGCCAGCAGCGTACTTGACAGGGAAATCCCAGATACGCAGTATTTT. Translating it yields CASSVLDREIPDTQYF. The genes are TRBV10-2 and TRBJ2-3, with 7 bases that match TRBD1. V lost 6 bases to trimming and J lost 4 bases; unmatched junction nucleotides: 13. The CDR3 extends over 16 amino acids. Germline CDR1 WSHSY, CDR2 SAAADI.

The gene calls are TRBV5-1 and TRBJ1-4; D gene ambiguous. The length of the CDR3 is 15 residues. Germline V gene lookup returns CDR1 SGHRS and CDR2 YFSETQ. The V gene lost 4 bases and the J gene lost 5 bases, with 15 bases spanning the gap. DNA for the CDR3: TGCGCCAGCAGCCTGGGAGGAGCGGGGAATGAAAAACTGTTTTTT. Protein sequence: CASSLGGAGNEKLFF.

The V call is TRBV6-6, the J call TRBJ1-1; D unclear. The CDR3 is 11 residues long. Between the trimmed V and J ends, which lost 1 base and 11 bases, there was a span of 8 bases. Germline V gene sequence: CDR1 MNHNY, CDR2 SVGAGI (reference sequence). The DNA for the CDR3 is TGTGCCAGCAGTTACTTGGCTGGGGCTTTCTTT. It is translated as CASSYLAGAFF.

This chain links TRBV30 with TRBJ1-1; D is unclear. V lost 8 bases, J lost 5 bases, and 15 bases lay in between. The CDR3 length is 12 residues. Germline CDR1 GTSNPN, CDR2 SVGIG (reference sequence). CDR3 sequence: CAHAPEWTEAFF. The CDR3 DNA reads TGTGCCCACGCCCCAGAGTGGACTGAAGCTTTCTTT.

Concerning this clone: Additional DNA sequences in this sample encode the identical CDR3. The CDR3 DNA reads TGCGCCAGCAGCTTAGGACAGAGCTACGAGCAGTACTTC. Translated: CASSLGQSYEQYF. The chain has TRBV5-1 and TRBJ2-7, with D possibly TRBD1 on 6 matching bases. Germline CDR1 SGHRS, CDR2 YFSETQ. Trimming removed 2 bases at V and 3 bases at J, with 9 bases between. This CDR3 region has 13 residues. The full variable domain, completed using reference TRBV5-1 and TRBJ2-7, is KAGVTQTPRYLIKTRGQQVTLSCSPISGHRSVSWYQQTPGQGLQFLFEYFSETQRNKGNFPGRFSGRQFSNSRSEMNVSTLELGDSALYLCASSLGQSYEQYFGPGTRLTVT.

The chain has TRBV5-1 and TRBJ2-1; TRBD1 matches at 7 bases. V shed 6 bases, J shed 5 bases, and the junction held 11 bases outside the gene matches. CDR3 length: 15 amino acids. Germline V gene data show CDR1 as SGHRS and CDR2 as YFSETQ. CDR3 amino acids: CASNVHGTENNEQFF. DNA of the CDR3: TGCGCCAGCAATGTCCACGGGACAGAAAACAATGAGCAGTTCTTC.

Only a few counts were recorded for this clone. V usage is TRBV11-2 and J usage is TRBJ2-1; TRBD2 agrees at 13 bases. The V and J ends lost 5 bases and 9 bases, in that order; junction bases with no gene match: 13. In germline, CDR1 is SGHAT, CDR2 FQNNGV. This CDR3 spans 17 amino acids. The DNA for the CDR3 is TGTGCCAGCAGCCCCCCGAAACTAGCGGGAGGGGTGGGTGAGCAGTTCTTC. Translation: CASSPPKLAGGVGEQFF.

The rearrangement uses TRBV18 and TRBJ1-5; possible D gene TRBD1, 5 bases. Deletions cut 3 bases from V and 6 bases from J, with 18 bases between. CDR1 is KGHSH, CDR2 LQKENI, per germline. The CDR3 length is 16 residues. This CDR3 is CASSPELRDVSQPQHF. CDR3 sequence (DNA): TGTGCCAGCTCACCGGAGCTCAGGGATGTTTCTCAGCCCCAGCATTTT. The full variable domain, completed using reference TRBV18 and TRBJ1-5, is NAGVMQNPRHLVRRRGQEARLRCSPMKGHSHVYWYRQLPEEGLKFMVYLQKENIIDESGMPKERFSAEFPKEGPSILRIQQVVRGDSAAYFCASSPELRDVSQPQHFGDGTRLSIL.

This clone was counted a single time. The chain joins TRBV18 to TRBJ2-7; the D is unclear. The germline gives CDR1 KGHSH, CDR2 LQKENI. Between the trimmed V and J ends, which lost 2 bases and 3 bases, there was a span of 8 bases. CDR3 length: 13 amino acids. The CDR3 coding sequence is TGTGCCAGCTCACCATTCGAGCGCTACGAGCAGTACTTC. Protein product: CASSPFERYEQYF.

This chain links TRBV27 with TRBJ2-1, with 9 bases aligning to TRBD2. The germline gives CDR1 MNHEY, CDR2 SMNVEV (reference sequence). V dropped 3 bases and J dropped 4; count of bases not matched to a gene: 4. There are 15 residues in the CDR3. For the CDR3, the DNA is TGTGCCAGCAGTTTTATGGCGGGAGGGTACAATGAGCAGTTCTTC. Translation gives CASSFMAGGYNEQFF.

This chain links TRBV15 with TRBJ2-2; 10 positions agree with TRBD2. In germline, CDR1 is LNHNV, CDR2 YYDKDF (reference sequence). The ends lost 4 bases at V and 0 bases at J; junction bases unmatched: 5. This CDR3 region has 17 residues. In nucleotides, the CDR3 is TGTGCCACCAGCAAACAAGCGGGAGGGCCGAACACCGGGGAGCTGTTTTTT. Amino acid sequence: CATSKQAGGPNTGELFF.

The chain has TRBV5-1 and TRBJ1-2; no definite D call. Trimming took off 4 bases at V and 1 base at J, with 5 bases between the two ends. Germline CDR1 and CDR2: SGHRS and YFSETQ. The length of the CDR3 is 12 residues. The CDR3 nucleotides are TGCGCCAGCAGCCCCGATAACTATGGCTACACCTTC. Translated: CASSPDNYGYTF.

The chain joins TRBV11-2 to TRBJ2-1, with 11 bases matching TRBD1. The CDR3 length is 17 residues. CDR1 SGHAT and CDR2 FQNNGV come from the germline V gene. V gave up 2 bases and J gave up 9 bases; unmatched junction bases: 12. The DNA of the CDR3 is TGTGCCAGCAGCTTATGGACAGGGGGCAAAAAGGCTCCTGAGCAGTTCTTC. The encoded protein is CASSLWTGGKKAPEQFF.

CDR3 amino acids: CASSELVSNQPQHF. CDR3 bases: TGTGCCAGCAGTGAATTAGTAAGCAATCAGCCCCAGCATTTT. The rearrangement joins TRBV2 to TRBJ1-5; no reliable D call. Germline V gives CDR1 SNHLY, CDR2 FYNNEI. The ends were cut back, 2 bases at V and 1 base at J, with 6 bases in the middle. The CDR3 covers 14 residues.

The CDR3 is CASSFSAGYQETQYF. DNA for the CDR3: TGTGCCAGCAGCTTTAGCGCTGGGTACCAAGAGACCCAGTACTTC. The chain recombines TRBV11-2 with TRBJ2-5, with D perhaps matching TRBD2 (5 bases). This CDR3 has 15 amino acids. Trimming left V 3 bases short and J 0 bases short, with 11 bases between. Germline CDR1 reads SGHAT; CDR2 reads FQNNGV.

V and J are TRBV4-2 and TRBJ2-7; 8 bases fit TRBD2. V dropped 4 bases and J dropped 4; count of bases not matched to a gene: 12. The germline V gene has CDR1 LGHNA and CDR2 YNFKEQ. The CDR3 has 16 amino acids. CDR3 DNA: TGTGCCAGCAGCCCTGAAGGAAATAGCGGGATATACGAGCAGTACTTC. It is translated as CASSPEGNSGIYEQYF.

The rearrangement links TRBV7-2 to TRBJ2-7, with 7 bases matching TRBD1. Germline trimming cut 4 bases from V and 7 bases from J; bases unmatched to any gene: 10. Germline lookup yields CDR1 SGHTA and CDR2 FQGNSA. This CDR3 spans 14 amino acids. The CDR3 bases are TGTGCCAGCAGCTATCGGGACAGCCCCTCGGAGCAGTACTTC. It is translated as CASSYRDSPSEQYF. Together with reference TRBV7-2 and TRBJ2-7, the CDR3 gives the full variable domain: GAGVSQSPSNKVTEKGKDVELRCDPISGHTALYWYRQSLGQGLEFLIYFQGNSAPDKSGLPSDRFSAERTGGSVSTLTIQRTQQEDSAVYLCASSYRDSPSEQYFGPGTRLTVT.

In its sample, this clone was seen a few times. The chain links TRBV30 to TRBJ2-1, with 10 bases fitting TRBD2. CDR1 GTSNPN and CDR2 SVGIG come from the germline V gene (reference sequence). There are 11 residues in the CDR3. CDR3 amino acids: CSGRVGYEQFF. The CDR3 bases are TGTAGCGGGAGGGTCGGCTATGAGCAGTTCTTC.

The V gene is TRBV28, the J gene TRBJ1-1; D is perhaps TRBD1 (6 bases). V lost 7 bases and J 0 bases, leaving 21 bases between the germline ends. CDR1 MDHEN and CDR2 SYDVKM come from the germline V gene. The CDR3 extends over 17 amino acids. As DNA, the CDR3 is TGTGCCAGCACTAACGGGGGGGCACGAATGATGAACACTGAAGCTTTCTTT. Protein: CASTNGGARMMNTEAFF.

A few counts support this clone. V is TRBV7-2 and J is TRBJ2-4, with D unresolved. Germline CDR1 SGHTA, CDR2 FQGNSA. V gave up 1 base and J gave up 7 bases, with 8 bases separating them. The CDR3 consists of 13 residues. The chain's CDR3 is CASSLGQGNIQYF. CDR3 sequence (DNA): TGTGCCAGCAGCTTAGGCCAAGGGAACATTCAGTACTTC.

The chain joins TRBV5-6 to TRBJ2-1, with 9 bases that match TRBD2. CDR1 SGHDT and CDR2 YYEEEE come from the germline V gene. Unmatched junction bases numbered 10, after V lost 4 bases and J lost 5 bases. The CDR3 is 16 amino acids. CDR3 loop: CASSRPSGRRHNEQFF. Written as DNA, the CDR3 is TGTGCCAGCAGCCGGCCCAGCGGGAGGAGGCACAATGAGCAGTTCTTC.

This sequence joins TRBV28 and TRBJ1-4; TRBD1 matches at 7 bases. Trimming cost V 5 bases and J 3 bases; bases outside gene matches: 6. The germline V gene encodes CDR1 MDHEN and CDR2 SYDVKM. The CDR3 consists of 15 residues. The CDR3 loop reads CASSTPGQSNEKLFF. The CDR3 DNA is TGTGCCAGCAGTACACCGGGACAGTCTAATGAAAAACTGTTTTTT. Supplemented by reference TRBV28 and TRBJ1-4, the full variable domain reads DVKVTQSSRYLVKRTGEKVFLECVQDMDHENMFWYRQDPGLGLRLIYFSYDVKMKEKGDIPEGYSVSREKKERFSLILESASTNQTSMYLCASSTPGQSNEKLFFGSGTQLSVL.